These 19 T cell receptor beta chains originate from one sample sequenced in a study. TCRdb itself ran the RT-PCR reads through MiXCR, one entry per CDR3 protein. Altogether around 700,000 distinct CDR3 sequences are present, 11% to 15% being singletons, with the ten largest covering 3.6%. The sample comprised memory CD4+ T cells from blood. These receptors all come from a female donor in good health, serving as a healthy control.

This clonotype was found a few times. The chain combines TRBV6-5 with TRBJ2-1; 12 nucleotides align to TRBD2. From germline, CDR1 is MNHEY and CDR2 SVGAGI. This CDR3 contains 15 residues. Losses at the gene ends were 4 bases for V and 8 bases for J; bases not matched to a gene: 6. CDR3 in amino acids: CASSSASGRAHEQFF. The CDR3 coding sequence is TGTGCCAGCAGTTCGGCTAGCGGGAGGGCCCATGAGCAGTTCTTC.

The chain uses TRBV11-2 and TRBJ2-2; D ambiguous. The ends were cut back, 5 bases at V and 5 bases at J, with 12 bases in the middle. The CDR3 totals 14 residues. Germline V lookup: CDR1 SGHAT, CDR2 FQNNGV. Written as DNA, the CDR3 is TGTGCCAGCAGCACCCCAATCAGGACCGGGGAGCTGTTTTTT. This translates into CASSTPIRTGELFF.

This clonotype was seen more than once but under ten times. The CDR3 loop is CSARHSRTEKLFF. In nucleotides, the CDR3 is TGCAGTGCTAGGCACAGCAGGACTGAAAAACTGTTTTTT. The gene calls are TRBV20-1 and TRBJ1-4, with D unclear. Germline CDR1 is DFQATT and CDR2 is SNEGSKA (reference sequence). This CDR3 region has 13 residues. Trimming cost V 3 bases and J 7 bases, with 12 bases left between them.

This chain joins TRBV6-6 and TRBJ1-2; maybe TRBD1 (5 bases). The CDR3 totals 13 residues. Trimming shortened V by 2 bases and J by 8 bases, and 12 bases separated the two germline ends. CDR1 MNHNY and CDR2 SVGAGI come from the germline V gene (reference sequence). DNA for the CDR3: TGTGCCAGCAGTTACCCCCAGGGTGGCGGCTACACCTTC. It encodes CASSYPQGGGYTF.

This chain connects TRBV4-3 to TRBJ2-1; possibly TRBD2 for D (5 bases). The germline CDR1 and CDR2 sequences are LGHNA and YSLEER. The CDR3 is made up of 15 amino acids. The V end was cut by 1 base, the J end by 7 bases, with 14 bases between. The CDR3 protein is CASSQVGEGRNEQFF. Here the CDR3 DNA reads TGCGCCAGCAGCCAAGTTGGAGAGGGAAGAAATGAGCAGTTCTTC.

The rearrangement links TRBV3-1 to TRBJ1-4, with D hard to call. Trimming pared 4 bases from V and 0 bases from J, leaving 3 bases between. This CDR3 has 13 residues. Germline V gene data show CDR1 as LGHDT and CDR2 as YNNKEL (reference sequence). This CDR3 reads CASSLATNEKLFF. The CDR3 DNA reads TGTGCCAGCAGCCTTGCAACTAATGAAAAACTGTTTTTT. Complete variable domain (other parts from reference TRBV3-1 and TRBJ1-4): DTAVSQTPKYLVTQMGNDKSIKCEQNLGHDTMYWYKQDSKKFLKIMFSYNNKELIINETVPNRFSPKSPDKAHLNLHINSLELGDSAVYFCASSLATNEKLFFGSGTQLSVL.

This chain uses TRBV20-1 with TRBJ2-1; 13 bases match TRBD2. Germline CDR1 DFQATT, CDR2 SNEGSKA (reference sequence). The CDR3 has 16 residues. Trimming at V came to 0 bases and at J to 8 bases, leaving 7 bases not matched to a gene. The chain's CDR3 is CSARDTSGRETDEQFF. CDR3 coding DNA: TGCAGTGCTAGAGACACTAGCGGGAGGGAAACCGATGAGCAGTTCTTC.

The J gene is TRBJ2-6, the V gene TRBV7-6, with TRBD2 matching 7 bases. The CDR3 extends over 18 amino acids. The V gene's germline CDR1 is SGHVS and CDR2 FNYEAQ. After removal of 5 bases from V and 2 bases from J, the junction contained 12 bases not matched to a gene. The CDR3 region has the DNA TGTGCCAGCAGCGTAGAGGAGGTGGGAGGGCCTGGGGCCAACGTCCTGACTTTC. Its translation is CASSVEEVGGPGANVLTF.

This clonotype was picked up many times. The chain couples TRBV5-1 to TRBJ2-3, with TRBD2 identical over 11 bases. J was trimmed by 2 bases and V by 4 bases; bases with no gene match: 6. Germline values: CDR1 SGHRS, CDR2 YFSETQ. The length of the CDR3 is 16 residues. The CDR3 loop is CASSGGTSGLTDTQYF. The CDR3 nucleotides read TGCGCCAGCAGCGGAGGGACTAGCGGACTCACAGATACGCAGTATTTT.

This clonotype has ten or more counts. V is TRBV20-1 and J is TRBJ2-5, with a possible D match to TRBD1 (5 bases). The germline V gene encodes CDR1 DFQATT and CDR2 SNEGSKA (reference sequence). Trimming cost V 7 bases and J 6 bases, with 18 bases left between them. This CDR3 contains 13 residues. The CDR3: CSVTTRDGKTQYF. In DNA form, the CDR3 reads TGCAGTGTGACGACCAGGGATGGAAAGACCCAGTACTTC.

The rearrangement uses TRBV4-3 and TRBJ2-5; 9 positions agree with TRBD1. V lost 0 bases to trimming and J lost 5 bases; unmatched junction nucleotides: 7. The germline CDR1 and CDR2 sequences are LGHNA and YSLEER. The CDR3 totals 16 residues. CDR3 DNA: TGCGCCAGCAGCCAAGATGGTACAGGGGGCGGCGAGACCCAGTACTTC. It yields the protein CASSQDGTGGGETQYF.

The V call is TRBV30, the J call TRBJ2-7; 8 bases are a match to TRBD1. CDR3 length equals 15 residues. Germline V gene sequence: CDR1 GTSNPN, CDR2 SVGIG (reference sequence). The ends lost 7 bases at V and 0 bases at J; junction bases unmatched: 11. The CDR3 coding sequence is TGTGCCTCCGATCAGGGGGCGTCGCTCTCCTACGAGCAGTACTTC. Translation gives CASDQGASLSYEQYF.

The chain is built from TRBV28 and TRBJ2-7; 12 nucleotides match TRBD2. Germline assignment: CDR1 MDHEN and CDR2 SYDVKM. CDR3 length: 15 residues. The junction had 8 bases not matched to a gene; V was cut back by 6 bases and J by 5 bases. The chain's CDR3 is CASSPSGLAGNEQYF. The CDR3 DNA is TGTGCCAGCAGCCCTAGCGGACTAGCGGGAAACGAGCAGTACTTC.

The rearrangement uses TRBV2 and TRBJ1-1; D is unclear. This CDR3 region has 14 residues. V was shortened by 6 bases and J by 2 bases, with 13 bases between the two germline ends. The V gene's germline CDR1 is SNHLY and CDR2 FYNNEI. The CDR3 DNA sequence: TGTGCCAGCAGCTACACGGGTCAAAACACTGAAGCTTTCTTT. Protein sequence: CASSYTGQNTEAFF.

The rearrangement joins TRBV5-1 to TRBJ1-1; 9 nucleotides line up with TRBD1. Trimming removed 4 bases from V and 14 bases from J; junction bases left unmatched: 18. Germline loops: CDR1 SGHRS, CDR2 YFSETQ. The CDR3 is 15 residues long. CDR3 nucleotide sequence: TGCGCCAGCAGCCCCCAGACAGGGGGGCGCCCTATAGTGTTCTTT. It specifies CASSPQTGGRPIVFF.

J is TRBJ1-1 and V is TRBV29-1; no clear D gene. Germline V gene lookup returns CDR1 SQVTM and CDR2 ANQGSEA. This CDR3 spans 15 amino acids. Trimming took off 0 bases at V and 4 bases at J, with 15 bases between the two ends. The CDR3: CSVEDLPLDRTEAFF. In DNA, the CDR3 is TGCAGCGTTGAAGATCTGCCCTTGGACCGCACTGAAGCTTTCTTT.

In this sample, this clonotype turned up once. The chain is built from TRBV3-1 and TRBJ2-7, with D possibly being TRBD1 (6 bases). The V gene's germline CDR1 is LGHDT and CDR2 YNNKEL (reference sequence). V lost 7 bases and J lost 3, with 13 bases in between. The CDR3 runs 13 residues. The CDR3 coding sequence is TGTGCCAGCATGCTGACAGGAGTCTACGAGCAGTACTTC. Protein product: CASMLTGVYEQYF.

The rearrangement joins TRBV28 to TRBJ1-1, with 12 positions matching TRBD1. With V trimmed by 7 bases and J by 10 bases, 10 bases remained unmatched. The CDR3 is 14 amino acids. Per germline, CDR1 MDHEN and CDR2 SYDVKM. The CDR3 loop reads CASTSGTGGFGAFF. Written as DNA, the CDR3 is TGTGCCAGCACCTCCGGGACAGGGGGCTTTGGAGCTTTCTTT.

The table lists this clonotype with a few counts. The rearrangement joins TRBV29-1 to TRBJ2-7; 9 bases map to TRBD1. The CDR3 runs 12 residues. Germline lookup yields CDR1 SQVTM and CDR2 ANQGSEA. Trimming at V came to 8 bases and at J to 5 bases, leaving 7 bases not matched to a gene. Here the CDR3 reads CSPNTGGNEQYF. The CDR3 DNA reads TGCAGCCCTAATACAGGGGGCAACGAGCAGTACTTC.